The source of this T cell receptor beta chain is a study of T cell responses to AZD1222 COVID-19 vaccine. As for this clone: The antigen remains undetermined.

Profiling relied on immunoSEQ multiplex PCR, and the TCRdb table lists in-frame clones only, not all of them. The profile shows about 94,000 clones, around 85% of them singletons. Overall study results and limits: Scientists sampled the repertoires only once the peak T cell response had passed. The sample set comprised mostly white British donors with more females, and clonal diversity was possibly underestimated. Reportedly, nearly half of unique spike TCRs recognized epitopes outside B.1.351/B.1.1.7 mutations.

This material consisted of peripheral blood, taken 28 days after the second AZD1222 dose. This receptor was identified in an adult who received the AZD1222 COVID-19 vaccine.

The CDR3 DNA reads as TGTGCCAGCTCACCTGACAGGGAGACGGCTGGCTACACCTTC. As protein: CASSPDRETAGYTF. V gene TRBV18 combines with J gene TRBJ1-2; 7 bases are shared with TRBD1. V trimming: 3 bases; J trimming: 7 bases; junction bases outside the gene matches: 8. The length of the CDR3 is 14 residues. CDR1 is KGHSH, CDR2 LQKENI, per germline.